This T cell receptor (beta chain) appears in the sequencing data of a study of glioma-infiltrating T cells. Study observations and caveats: Signature shared blood CDR3 motifs were enriched in low-divergence and depleted in high-divergence patients.

V lost 5 bases and J lost 3, with 16 bases in between. The CDR3 sequence is 15 residues long. Germline-derived CDR1 and CDR2 are SGHTA and FQGTGA. TCR alpha and beta CDR3 regions were amplified from RNA using iRepertoire nested multiplex PCR. TCRdb used MiXCR to reprocess the multiplex PCR reads, holding one entry per CDR3 protein. The repertoire includes around 350,000 distinct CDR3 sequences, roughly two fifths of them detected once, and around 12% sits in the top ten. Worth noting for this clonotype: Its antigen is currently unknown.

The sequencing sample was made of glioma tissue, nonneoplastic brain tissue, or PBMCs (not recorded which). The clonotype comes from a human donor with low-grade glioma or glioblastoma, undergoing nonglioma brain surgery, or in good health (not recorded which). The V and J genes are TRBV7-3 and TRBJ1-2; tentative D call: TRBD1 (6 bases). CDR3 bases: TGTGCCAGCAGCCTCGAGGGGGGGGCTGACTATGGCTACACCTTC. This encodes CASSLEGGADYGYTF.